These T cell receptor beta chains were read from a single sample in a study of beta chain features in type 1 diabetes. This table comes from immunoSEQ multiplex PCR, and its TCRdb copy is limited to in-frame clones, with some not included. The sample records some 170,000 clones, around 63% being singletons. The sample comprised naive CD4+ T cells from blood. Source of these receptors: a man aged 25-45 years with type 1 diabetes. Each CDR3 is given with its conserved first and last residue. A D gene is named only where the DNA matches it firmly. Clone size, where shown, is once, few, many, or a class for clones that have expanded.

v_gene	j_gene	len	d_gene	abundance	CDR3nt	CDR3aa
TRBV27	TRBJ2-3	14	TRBD2	-	TGTGCCAGCAAGACCGGGACTAATACAGATACGCAGTATTTT	CASKTGTNTDTQYF
TRBV29-1	TRBJ2-3	14	-	-	TGCAGCGTTGCTCGAGCAGGGGAGACAGATACGCAGTATTTT	CSVARAGETDTQYF
TRBV29-1	TRBJ1-1	8	-	-	TGCAGCGTTGATGAAGCTTTCTTT	CSVDEAFF
TRBV4-3	TRBJ2-2	17	-	-	TGCGCCAGCAGCCAAGATCTGGGGGCCAGGTGGACCGGGGAGCTGTTTTTT	CASSQDLGARWTGELFF
TRBV30	TRBJ1-6	13	-	-	TGTGCCTGGAGTCCCCAGCCCCATTCACCCCTCCACTTT	CAWSPQPHSPLHF
TRBV29-1	TRBJ2-5	13	-	few	TGCAGCGTTGAAGTGTTCAGGGGAGAGACCCAGTACTTC	CSVEVFRGETQYF
TRBV7-2	TRBJ2-5	14	-	once	TGTGCCAGCAGGCCAAGCTCCTCGCAAGAGACCCAGTACTTC	CASRPSSSQETQYF
TRBV11-2	TRBJ2-6	13	-	-	TGTGCCAGCAGCTTGCCTGGGGCCAACGTCCTGACTTTC	CASSLPGANVLTF
TRBV7-9	TRBJ2-7	14	-	-	TGTGCCAGCAGTCGTCCTACCGACTCCTACGAGCAGTACTTC	CASSRPTDSYEQYF
TRBV5-1	TRBJ2-1	11	-	-	TGCGCCAGCGCCTTCGGCAATGAGCAGTTCTTC	CASAFGNEQFF
TRBV7-2	TRBJ2-7	14	-	once	TGTGCCAGCAGCTTAGCGGCGGGCCCCTACGAGCAGTACTTC	CASSLAAGPYEQYF
TRBV5-1	TRBJ1-2	12	-	-	TGCGCCAGCGGCTCCAGGGCCCATGGCTACACCTTC	CASGSRAHGYTF
TRBV7-2	TRBJ2-4	15	-	-	TGTGCCAGCAGCTTAGGGCGGAAGGGCAAAAACATTCAGTACTTC	CASSLGRKGKNIQYF
TRBV4-3	TRBJ2-4	15	TRBD1	few	TGCGCCAGCAGCCAAGATCTAGACAGGGGAAACATTCAGTACTTC	CASSQDLDRGNIQYF
TRBV6-5	TRBJ2-1	15	TRBD2	once	TGTGCCAGCAGTTTTGGTAGCGGGGGGGCCACTGAGCAGTTCTTC	CASSFGSGGATEQFF
TRBV7-2	TRBJ2-5	16	TRBD1	-	TGTGCCAGCAGCTTAGCCGCGACAGGGTCCCAAGAGACCCAGTACTTC	CASSLAATGSQETQYF
TRBV29-1	TRBJ1-2	13	TRBD1	once	TGCAGCTTCCGGGACAGGGGCAAATATGGCTACACCTTC	CSFRDRGKYGYTF
TRBV19	TRBJ1-4	10	-	-	TGTGCCAGTAGTGACGAAAAACTGTTTTTT	CASSDEKLFF
TRBV7-2	TRBJ2-5	15	TRBD2	-	TGTGCCAGCAGCTTAGAACTAGCGGTACAAGAGACCCAGTACTTC	CASSLELAVQETQYF
TRBV4-1	TRBJ2-3	13	-	-	TGCGCCAGCAGCCAAGATTCCAGAGATACGCAGTATTTT	CASSQDSRDTQYF
TRBV5-1	TRBJ2-7	14	TRBD1	-	TGCGCCAGCAGCATCGGACAGGGAAAGGTCGAGCAGTACTTC	CASSIGQGKVEQYF
TRBV29-1	TRBJ1-1	12	-	-	TGCAGCGTTGAAGAGGAGAACACTGAAGCTTTCTTT	CSVEEENTEAFF
TRBV5-4	TRBJ2-3	13	-	-	TGTGCCAGCAGCTTGCAGAGCACAGATACGCAGTATTTT	CASSLQSTDTQYF
TRBV15	TRBJ1-4	17	-	few	TGTGCCACCAGCAGAGAGGCAGGGGTCCTAACTAATGAAAAACTGTTTTTT	CATSREAGVLTNEKLFF
TRBV29-1	TRBJ2-5	14	-	-	TGCAGCGTTCGTCGCAGGGGGACTCAAGAGACCCAGTACTTC	CSVRRRGTQETQYF
TRBV29-1	TRBJ2-1	13	TRBD2	-	TGCAGCGTTGAGAGCCGGGAGGACAATGAGCAGTTCTTC	CSVESREDNEQFF
TRBV7-2	TRBJ2-1	14	-	-	TGTGCCAGCAGCTTAGATTTTGTTGTGGATGAGCAGTTCTTC	CASSLDFVVDEQFF
TRBV9	TRBJ1-5	15	-	few	TGTGCCAGCAGCGTAGGAGCCGGGGGCAATCAGCCCCAGCATTTT	CASSVGAGGNQPQHF
TRBV9	TRBJ1-2	13	-	-	TGTGCCAGCAGCGTACAAGGGGACTATGGCTACACCTTC	CASSVQGDYGYTF
TRBV7-2	TRBJ2-1	17	TRBD2	-	TGTGCCAGCAGCTTAGGGGTACGGGCTAGCGGGCTGAATGAGCAGTTCTTC	CASSLGVRASGLNEQFF
TRBV4-1	TRBJ2-7	16	-	-	TGCGCCAGCAGCCAAGAAGGAGGGCAGGGCCTCGACGAGCAGTACTTC	CASSQEGGQGLDEQYF
TRBV2	TRBJ2-5	13	-	-	TGTGCCAGCAGTGAACCTAGCCCGGAGACCCAGTACTTC	CASSEPSPETQYF
TRBV27	TRBJ1-2	15	TRBD1	-	TGTGCCAGCAGACCAGGACAGGGTGATAACTATGGCTACACCTTC	CASRPGQGDNYGYTF
TRBV9	TRBJ2-5	15	TRBD2	few	TGTGCCAGCAGCGTAGGACTAGCGTCAGGCGAGACCCAGTACTTC	CASSVGLASGETQYF
TRBV20-1	TRBJ1-2	8	-	few	TGCAGTGCTAGTGGCTACACCTTC	CSASGYTF
TRBV29-1	TRBJ2-3	14	TRBD1	few	TGCAGCGTCCGACAGGGCTGGGCCACAGATACGCAGTATTTT	CSVRQGWATDTQYF
TRBV29-1	TRBJ2-7	12	-	-	TGCAGCGTTCTGGGGCAGGGCTACGAGCAGTACTTC	CSVLGQGYEQYF
TRBV7-9	TRBJ2-1	15	TRBD1	-	TGTGCCAGCAGCTCCGGGACAGACTCCTACAATGAGCAGTTCTTC	CASSSGTDSYNEQFF
TRBV10-3	TRBJ2-1	14	TRBD2	-	TGTGCCATCAGTGGGACTAGCGGGGGGAATGAGCAGTTCTTC	CAISGTSGGNEQFF
TRBV25-1	TRBJ2-4	18	TRBD2	-	TGTGCCAGCAGTGGGACTAGCGGGGGGGCCGCGGCCAAAAACATTCAGTACTTC	CASSGTSGGAAAKNIQYF
TRBV30	TRBJ2-7	16	-	-	TGTGCCTGGAGTGTAAATGTATGGGGGACGGACTACGAGCAGTACTTC	CAWSVNVWGTDYEQYF
TRBV7-2	TRBJ2-5	15	-	-	TGTGCCAGCAGCTCAGTCGGACGACCCCGGGAGACCCAGTACTTC	CASSSVGRPRETQYF
TRBV4-3	TRBJ2-5	16	TRBD2	-	TGCGCCAGCAGCCCGTATAGCGGGGCCGAACAAGAGACCCAGTACTTC	CASSPYSGAEQETQYF
TRBV16	TRBJ2-7	13	-	few	TGTGCCAGCAGCCAATCATCCGCCCAGGGGCAGTACTTC	CASSQSSAQGQYF
TRBV5-6	TRBJ2-7	13	-	-	TGTGCCAGCAGCCTGGGACAATCCTACGAGCAGTACTTC	CASSLGQSYEQYF
TRBV5-4	TRBJ1-1	15	-	-	TGTGCCAGCAGCTTGGTCGGGACGAGGGAAGCTGAAGCTTTCTTT	CASSLVGTREAEAFF
TRBV11-2	TRBJ1-3	16	-	-	TGTGCCAGCAGCTTATATGAGGGGCTAACTGGAAACACCATATATTTT	CASSLYEGLTGNTIYF
TRBV9	TRBJ2-1	16	-	-	TGTGCCAGCAGCGTAGGGCCCGGGCCTCCTTACAATGAGCAGTTCTTC	CASSVGPGPPYNEQFF
TRBV27	TRBJ2-3	15	-	once	TGTGCCAGCAGTACTAGGACAGCTCGCACAGATACGCAGTATTTT	CASSTRTARTDTQYF
TRBV6-6	TRBJ1-4	11	-	-	TGTGCCAGCAGATTGAATGAAAAACTGTTTTTT	CASRLNEKLFF
TRBV28	TRBJ1-1	12	-	-	TGTGCCAGCAGACCCTCTTACACTGAAGCTTTCTTT	CASRPSYTEAFF
TRBV30	TRBJ2-1	13	-	-	TGTGCCTGGAGTCTCGGAGAATACAATGAGCAGTTCTTC	CAWSLGEYNEQFF
TRBV27	TRBJ2-6	14	-	-	TGTGCCAGCACGCTGGGGACTGGGGCCAACGTCCTGACTTTC	CASTLGTGANVLTF
TRBV29-1	TRBJ2-3	13	TRBD1	-	TGCAGCGTTGCGAGGGGGCCCAGAGATACGCAGTATTTT	CSVARGPRDTQYF
TRBV2	TRBJ2-7	14	TRBD1	once	TGTGCCAGCAGGGAAATTAGGACAGGGCACGAGCAGTACTTC	CASREIRTGHEQYF
TRBV7-8	TRBJ2-1	15	-	few	TGTGCCAGCAGCGCCAGTGGGAGCTCCTACAATGAGCAGTTCTTC	CASSASGSSYNEQFF
TRBV10-3	TRBJ2-3	16	TRBD1	-	TGTGCCATCAGTGACCCGACAGGGGGTAGCACAGATACGCAGTATTTT	CAISDPTGGSTDTQYF
TRBV7-2	TRBJ1-2	13	-	-	TGTGCCAGCAGCTTAGGGCACAGGGAGGGCTACACCTTC	CASSLGHREGYTF
TRBV29-1	TRBJ1-1	15	TRBD1	-	TGCAGCGTTGAGGGACAGCACTATATGAACACTGAAGCTTTCTTT	CSVEGQHYMNTEAFF